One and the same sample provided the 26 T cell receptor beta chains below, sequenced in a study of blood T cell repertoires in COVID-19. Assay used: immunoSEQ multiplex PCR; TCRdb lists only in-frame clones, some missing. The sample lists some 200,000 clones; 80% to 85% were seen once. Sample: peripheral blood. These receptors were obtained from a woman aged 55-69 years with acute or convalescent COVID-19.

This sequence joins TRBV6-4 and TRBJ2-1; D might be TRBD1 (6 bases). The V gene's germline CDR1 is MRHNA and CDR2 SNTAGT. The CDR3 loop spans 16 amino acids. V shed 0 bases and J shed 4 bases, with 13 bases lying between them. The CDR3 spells CASSDSLGAAYNEQFF. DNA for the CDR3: TGTGCCAGCAGTGACTCCTTGGGGGCCGCATACAATGAGCAGTTCTTC.

CDR3 protein: CASSLQQGAYYGYTF. The CDR3 DNA reads TGTGCCAGCAGCTTGCAACAGGGGGCTTACTATGGCTACACCTTC. The chain joins TRBV7-2 to TRBJ1-2, with 9 bases fitting TRBD1. From germline, CDR1 is SGHTA and CDR2 FQGNSA. The CDR3 is made up of 15 amino acids. V lost 3 bases and J lost 3; bases outside the gene matches: 5.

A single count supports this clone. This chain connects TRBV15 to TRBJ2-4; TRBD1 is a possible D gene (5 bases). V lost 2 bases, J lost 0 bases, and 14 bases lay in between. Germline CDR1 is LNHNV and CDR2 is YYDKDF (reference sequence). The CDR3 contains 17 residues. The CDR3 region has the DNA TGTGCCACCAGCAGATCGCGGCCAGGGTCAGCCAAAAACATTCAGTACTTC. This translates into CATSRSRPGSAKNIQYF.

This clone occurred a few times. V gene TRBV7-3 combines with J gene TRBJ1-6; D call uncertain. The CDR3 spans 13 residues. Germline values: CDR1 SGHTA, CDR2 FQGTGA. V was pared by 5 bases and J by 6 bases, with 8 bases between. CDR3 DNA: TGTGCCAGCAGCCGAGAAGCTAATTCACCCCTCCACTTT. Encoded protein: CASSREANSPLHF.

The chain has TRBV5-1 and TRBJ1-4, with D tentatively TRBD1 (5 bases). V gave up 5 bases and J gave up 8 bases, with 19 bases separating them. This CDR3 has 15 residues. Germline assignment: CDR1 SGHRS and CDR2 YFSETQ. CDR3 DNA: TGCGCCAGCAGAAAACAAGGGCAAAAGGGGGAAAAACTGTTTTTT. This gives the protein CASRKQGQKGEKLFF.

Written as DNA, the CDR3 is TGTGCCAGCAGCTTAGTTAGCTCTGGGGCCAACGTCCTGACTTTC. Residues: CASSLVSSGANVLTF. V is TRBV7-2 and J is TRBJ2-6, with D hard to call. V was cut by 1 base and J by 0 bases, with 4 bases left in between. CDR1 SGHTA and CDR2 FQGNSA come from the germline V gene. The CDR3 contains 15 residues.

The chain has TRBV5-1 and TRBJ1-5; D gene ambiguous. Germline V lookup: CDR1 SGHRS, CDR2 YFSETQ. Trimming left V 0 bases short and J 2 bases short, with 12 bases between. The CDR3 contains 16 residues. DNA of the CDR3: TGCGCCAGCAGCTTGGATGGGCAAGTCGGCAATCAGCCCCAGCATTTT. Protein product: CASSLDGQVGNQPQHF. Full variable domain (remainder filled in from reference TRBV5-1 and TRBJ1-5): KAGVTQTPRYLIKTRGQQVTLSCSPISGHRSVSWYQQTPGQGLQFLFEYFSETQRNKGNFPGRFSGRQFSNSRSEMNVSTLELGDSALYLCASSLDGQVGNQPQHFGDGTRLSIL.

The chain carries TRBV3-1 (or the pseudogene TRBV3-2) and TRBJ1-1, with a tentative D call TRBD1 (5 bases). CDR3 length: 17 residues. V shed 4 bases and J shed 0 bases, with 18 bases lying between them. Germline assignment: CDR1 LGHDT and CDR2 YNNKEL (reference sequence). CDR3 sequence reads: CASSPPAGPTMNTEAFF. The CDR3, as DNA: TGTGCCAGCAGCCCACCGGCGGGGCCAACTATGAACACTGAAGCTTTCTTT.

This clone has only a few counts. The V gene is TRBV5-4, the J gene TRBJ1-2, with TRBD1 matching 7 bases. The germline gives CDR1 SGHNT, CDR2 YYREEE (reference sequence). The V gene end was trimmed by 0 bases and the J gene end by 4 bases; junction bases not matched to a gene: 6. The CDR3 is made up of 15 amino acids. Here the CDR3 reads CASSLVDRAGYGYTF. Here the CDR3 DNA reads TGTGCCAGCAGCTTGGTTGACAGGGCGGGCTATGGCTACACCTTC.

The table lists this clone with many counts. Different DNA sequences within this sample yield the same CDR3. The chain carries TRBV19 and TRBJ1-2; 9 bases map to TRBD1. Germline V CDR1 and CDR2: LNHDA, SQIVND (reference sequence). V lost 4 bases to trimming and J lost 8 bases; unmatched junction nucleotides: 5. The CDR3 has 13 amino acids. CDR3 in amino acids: CASSRGQGNGYTF. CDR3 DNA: TGTGCCAGTAGTAGGGGACAGGGAAACGGCTACACCTTC.

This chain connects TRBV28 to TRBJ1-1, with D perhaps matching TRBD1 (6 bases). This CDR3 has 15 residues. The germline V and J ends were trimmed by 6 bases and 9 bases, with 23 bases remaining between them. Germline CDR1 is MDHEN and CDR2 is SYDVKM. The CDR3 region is CASSPAGAMGPKAFF. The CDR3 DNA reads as TGTGCCAGCAGCCCCGCGGGGGCCATGGGCCCAAAAGCTTTCTTT.

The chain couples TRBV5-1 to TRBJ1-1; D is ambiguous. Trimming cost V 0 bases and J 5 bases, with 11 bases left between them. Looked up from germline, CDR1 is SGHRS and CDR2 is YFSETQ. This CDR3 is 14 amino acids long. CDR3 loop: CASSLAGGRTEAFF. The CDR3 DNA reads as TGCGCCAGCAGCTTGGCCGGAGGGAGGACTGAAGCTTTCTTT.

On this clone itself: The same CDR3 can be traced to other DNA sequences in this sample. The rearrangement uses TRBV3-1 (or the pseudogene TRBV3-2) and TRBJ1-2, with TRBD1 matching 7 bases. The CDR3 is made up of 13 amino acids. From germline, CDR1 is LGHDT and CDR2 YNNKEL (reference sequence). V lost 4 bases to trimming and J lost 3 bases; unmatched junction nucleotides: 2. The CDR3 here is CASSPTGDYGYTF. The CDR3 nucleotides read TGTGCCAGCAGCCCTACAGGGGACTATGGCTACACCTTC.

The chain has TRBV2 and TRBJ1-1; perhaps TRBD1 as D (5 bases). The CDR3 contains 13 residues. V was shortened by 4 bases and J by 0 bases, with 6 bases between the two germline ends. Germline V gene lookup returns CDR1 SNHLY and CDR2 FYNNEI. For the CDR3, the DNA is TGTGCCAGCAGTGCAGGGATGAACACTGAAGCTTTCTTT. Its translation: CASSAGMNTEAFF.

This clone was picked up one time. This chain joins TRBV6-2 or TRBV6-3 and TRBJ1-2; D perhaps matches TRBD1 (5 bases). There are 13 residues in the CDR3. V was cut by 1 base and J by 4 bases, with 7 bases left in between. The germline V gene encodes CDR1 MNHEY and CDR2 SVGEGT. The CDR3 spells CASSYLDSYGYTF. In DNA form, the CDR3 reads TGTGCCAGCAGTTACTTAGACAGCTATGGCTACACCTTC.

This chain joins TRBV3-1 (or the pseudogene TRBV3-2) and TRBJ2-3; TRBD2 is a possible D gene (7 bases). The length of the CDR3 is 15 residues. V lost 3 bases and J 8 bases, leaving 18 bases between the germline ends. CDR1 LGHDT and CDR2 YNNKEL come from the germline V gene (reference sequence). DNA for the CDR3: TGTGCCAGCAGCCAGGAAGGGGGGGGCCGAGGTACGCAGTATTTT. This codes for CASSQEGGGRGTQYF.

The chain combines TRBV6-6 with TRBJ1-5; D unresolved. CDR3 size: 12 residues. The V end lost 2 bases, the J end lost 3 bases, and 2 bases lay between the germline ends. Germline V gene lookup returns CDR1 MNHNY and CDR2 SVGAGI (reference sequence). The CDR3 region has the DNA TGTGCCAGCAGTTACCTCAATCAGCCCCAGCATTTT. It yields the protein CASSYLNQPQHF.

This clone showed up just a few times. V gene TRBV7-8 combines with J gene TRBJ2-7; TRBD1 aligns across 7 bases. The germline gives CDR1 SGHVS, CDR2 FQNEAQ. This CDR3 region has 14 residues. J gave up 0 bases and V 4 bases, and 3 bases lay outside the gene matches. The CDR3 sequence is CASSSRGNSYEQYF. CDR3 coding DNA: TGTGCCAGCAGCTCCAGGGGGAACTCCTACGAGCAGTACTTC.

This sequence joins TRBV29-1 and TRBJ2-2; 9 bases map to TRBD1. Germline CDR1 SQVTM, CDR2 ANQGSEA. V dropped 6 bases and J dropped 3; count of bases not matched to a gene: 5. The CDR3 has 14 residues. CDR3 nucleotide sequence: TGCAGCGTGCATGACAGGGGGGACACCGGGGAGCTGTTTTTT. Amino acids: CSVHDRGDTGELFF.

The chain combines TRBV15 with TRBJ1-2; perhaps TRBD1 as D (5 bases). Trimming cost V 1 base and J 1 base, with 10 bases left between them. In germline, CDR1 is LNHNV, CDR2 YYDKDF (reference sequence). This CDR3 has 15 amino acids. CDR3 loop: CATSRVRQGNYGYTF. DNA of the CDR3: TGTGCCACCAGCAGAGTTAGGCAGGGTAACTATGGCTACACCTTC.

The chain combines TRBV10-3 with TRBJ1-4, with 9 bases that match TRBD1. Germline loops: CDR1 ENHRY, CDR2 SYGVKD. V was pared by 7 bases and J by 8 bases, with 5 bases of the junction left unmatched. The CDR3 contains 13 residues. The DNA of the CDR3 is TGTGCCATCACTGCGGGACAGGGAGAAAAACTGTTTTTT. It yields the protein CAITAGQGEKLFF.

The CDR3 loop reads CASSQVGGRTEAFF. The CDR3 nucleotides read TGTGCCAGCAGCCAAGTCGGGGGGAGGACTGAAGCTTTCTTT. The rearrangement links TRBV3-1 (or the pseudogene TRBV3-2) to TRBJ1-1; perhaps TRBD1 as D (5 bases). This CDR3 has 14 amino acids. Germline CDR1 is LGHDT and CDR2 is YNNKEL (reference sequence). Trimming took 1 base from V and 5 from J, leaving 11 bases between them.

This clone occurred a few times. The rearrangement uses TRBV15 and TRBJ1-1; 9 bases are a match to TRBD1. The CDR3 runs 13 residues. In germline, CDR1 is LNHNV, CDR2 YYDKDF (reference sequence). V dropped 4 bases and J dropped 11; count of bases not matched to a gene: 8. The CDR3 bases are TGTGCCACCAGCACCAAACAGGGGGCGGCCGCTTTCTTT. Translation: CATSTKQGAAAFF.

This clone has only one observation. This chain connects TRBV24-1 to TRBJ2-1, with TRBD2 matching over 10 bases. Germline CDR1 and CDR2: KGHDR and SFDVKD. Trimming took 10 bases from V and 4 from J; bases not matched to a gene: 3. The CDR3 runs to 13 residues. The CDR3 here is CATQAGGYNEQFF. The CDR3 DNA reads TGTGCCACTCAAGCGGGGGGGTACAATGAGCAGTTCTTC.

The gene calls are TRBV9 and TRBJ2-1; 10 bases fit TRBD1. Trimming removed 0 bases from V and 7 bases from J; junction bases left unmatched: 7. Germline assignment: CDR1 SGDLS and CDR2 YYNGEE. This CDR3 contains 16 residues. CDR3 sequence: CASSVDGTGAYNEQFF. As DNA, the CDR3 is TGTGCCAGCAGCGTAGATGGGACAGGGGCATATAATGAGCAGTTCTTC.

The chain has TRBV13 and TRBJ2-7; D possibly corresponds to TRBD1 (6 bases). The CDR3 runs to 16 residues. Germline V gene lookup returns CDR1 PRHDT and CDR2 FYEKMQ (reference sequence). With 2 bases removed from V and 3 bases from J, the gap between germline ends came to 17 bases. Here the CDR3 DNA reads TGTGCCAGCAGCTTACGTGTTGGGACAAGGGTCTACGAGCAGTACTTC. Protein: CASSLRVGTRVYEQYF.